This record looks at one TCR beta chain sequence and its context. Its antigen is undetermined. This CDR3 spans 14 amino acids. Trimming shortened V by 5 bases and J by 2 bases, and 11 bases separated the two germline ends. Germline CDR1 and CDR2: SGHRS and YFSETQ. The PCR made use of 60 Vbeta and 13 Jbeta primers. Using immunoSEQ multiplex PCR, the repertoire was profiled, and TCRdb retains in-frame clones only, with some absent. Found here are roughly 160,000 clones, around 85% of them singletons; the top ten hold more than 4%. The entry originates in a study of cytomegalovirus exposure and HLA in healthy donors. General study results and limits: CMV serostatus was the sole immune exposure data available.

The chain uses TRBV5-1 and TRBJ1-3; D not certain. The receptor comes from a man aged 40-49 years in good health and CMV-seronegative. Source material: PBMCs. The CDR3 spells CASRAPEAGNTIYF. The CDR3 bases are TGCGCCAGCAGAGCTCCCGAGGCTGGAAACACCATATATTTT.